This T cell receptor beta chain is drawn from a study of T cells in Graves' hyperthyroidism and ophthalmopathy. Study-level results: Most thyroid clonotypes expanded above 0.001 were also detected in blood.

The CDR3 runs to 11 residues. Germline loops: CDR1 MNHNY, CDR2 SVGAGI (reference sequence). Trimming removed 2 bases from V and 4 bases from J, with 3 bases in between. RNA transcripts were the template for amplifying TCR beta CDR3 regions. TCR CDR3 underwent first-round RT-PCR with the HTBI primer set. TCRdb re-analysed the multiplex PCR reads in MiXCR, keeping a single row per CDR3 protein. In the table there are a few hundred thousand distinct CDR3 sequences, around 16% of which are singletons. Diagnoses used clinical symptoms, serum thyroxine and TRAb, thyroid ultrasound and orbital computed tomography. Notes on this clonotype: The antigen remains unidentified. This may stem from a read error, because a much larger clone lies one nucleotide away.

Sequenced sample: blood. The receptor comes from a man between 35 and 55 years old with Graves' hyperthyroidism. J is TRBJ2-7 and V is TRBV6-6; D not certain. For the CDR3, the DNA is TGTGCCAGCAGTTACCAATACGAGCAGTACTTC. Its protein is CASSYQYEQYF.